This T cell receptor (beta chain) is from a study of cytomegalovirus exposure and HLA in healthy donors. General study findings and limits: In all likelihood, a cluster of highly shared sequence variants was a sequencing artifact. The authors confirmed in vitro that three CMV-associated chains were specific for CMV antigens. Investigators reported 150 to 200 TCR beta chains as tied to cytomegalovirus.

Concerning this clone itself: As yet, its antigen is unknown.

This PCR relied on a set of 60 Vbeta primers and 13 Jbeta primers. The data were produced by immunoSEQ multiplex PCR, yet TCRdb's version contains in-frame clones alone and is incomplete. The sample comprises over 120,000 clones, about 77% of which are singletons, and roughly 4.2% rests with the top ten. Sequencing was performed on PBMCs. The receptor comes from a male donor in good health and CMV-seronegative.

The DNA for the CDR3 is TGTGCCTCCAACATATGGGACAGGCGATATCAGCCCCAGCATTTT. Protein product: CASNIWDRRYQPQHF. The chain couples TRBV19 to TRBJ1-5; 8 positions agree with TRBD1. Germline V gene sequence: CDR1 LNHDA, CDR2 SQIVND (reference sequence). CDR3 length: 15 amino acids. V was pared by 11 bases and J by 5 bases, with 14 bases of the junction left unmatched.